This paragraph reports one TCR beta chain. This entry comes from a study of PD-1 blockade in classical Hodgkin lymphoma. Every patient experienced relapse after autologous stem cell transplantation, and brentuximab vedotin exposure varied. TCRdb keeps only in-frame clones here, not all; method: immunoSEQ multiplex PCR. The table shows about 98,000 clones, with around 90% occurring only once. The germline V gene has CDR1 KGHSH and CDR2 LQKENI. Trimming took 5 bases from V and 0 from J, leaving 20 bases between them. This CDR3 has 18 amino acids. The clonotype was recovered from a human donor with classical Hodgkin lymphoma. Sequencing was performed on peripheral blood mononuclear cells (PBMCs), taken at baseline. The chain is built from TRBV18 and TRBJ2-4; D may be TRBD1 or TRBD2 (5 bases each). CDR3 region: CASSSRGTEGAAKNIQYF. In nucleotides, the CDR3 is TGTGCCAGCTCAAGTAGGGGCACCGAGGGAGCAGCCAAAAACATTCAGTACTTC. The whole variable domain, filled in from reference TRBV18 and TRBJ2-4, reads NAGVMQNPRHLVRRRGQEARLRCSPMKGHSHVYWYRQLPEEGLKFMVYLQKENIIDESGMPKERFSAEFPKEGPSILRIQQVVRGDSAAYFCASSSRGTEGAAKNIQYFGAGTRLSVL.